This TCR beta chain originates from a study of blood T cell repertoires in COVID-19. Study-level background: The United States, Italy and Spain provided the acute and convalescent COVID-19 samples. T cells, B-cell-depleted T cells, or PBMCs provided the cDNA or gDNA that served as material.

Authors' data handling: Cell counts per sample came from amplifying reference gene primers. Sequenced by immunoSEQ multiplex PCR; TCRdb stores in-frame clones only, minus some. From that table come the V and J calls and clone size; the DNA was used to work out D and trimming. The sample lists a few hundred thousand clones, around 89% occurring once. Participant-given clinical history determined each cohort assignment. Germline CDR1 and CDR2: MNHEY and SMNVEV (reference sequence). CDR3 length equals 16 residues. V lost 4 bases to trimming and J lost 6 bases, with 22 bases between them. This sequence originates from a woman in her forties with acute COVID-19. Sequenced input: PBMCs or T cells enriched from blood (not recorded which). The rearrangement links TRBV27 to TRBJ2-7; D perhaps matches TRBD1 (5 bases). CDR3 in DNA: TGTGCCAGCAGTTGGAAAGCCCAGGAAGAAAGGGGCGAGCAGTACTTC. Translation gives CASSWKAQEERGEQYF.